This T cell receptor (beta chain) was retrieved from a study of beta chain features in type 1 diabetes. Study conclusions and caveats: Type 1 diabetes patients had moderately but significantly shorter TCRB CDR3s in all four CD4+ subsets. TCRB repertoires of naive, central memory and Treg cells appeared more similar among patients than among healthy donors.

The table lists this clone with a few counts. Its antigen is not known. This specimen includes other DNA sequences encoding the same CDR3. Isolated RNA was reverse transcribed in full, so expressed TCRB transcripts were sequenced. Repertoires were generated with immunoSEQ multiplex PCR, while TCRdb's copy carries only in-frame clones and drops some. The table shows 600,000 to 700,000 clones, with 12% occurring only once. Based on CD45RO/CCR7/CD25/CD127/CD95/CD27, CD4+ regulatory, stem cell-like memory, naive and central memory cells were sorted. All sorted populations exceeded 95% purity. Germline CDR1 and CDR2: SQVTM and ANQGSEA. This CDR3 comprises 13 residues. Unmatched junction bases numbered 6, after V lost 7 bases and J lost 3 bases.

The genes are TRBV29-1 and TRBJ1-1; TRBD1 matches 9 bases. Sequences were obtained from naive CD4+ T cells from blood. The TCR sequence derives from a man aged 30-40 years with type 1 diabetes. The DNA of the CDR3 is TGCAGCGGCAAACAGGGGGCGGACACTGAAGCTTTCTTT. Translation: CSGKQGADTEAFF.